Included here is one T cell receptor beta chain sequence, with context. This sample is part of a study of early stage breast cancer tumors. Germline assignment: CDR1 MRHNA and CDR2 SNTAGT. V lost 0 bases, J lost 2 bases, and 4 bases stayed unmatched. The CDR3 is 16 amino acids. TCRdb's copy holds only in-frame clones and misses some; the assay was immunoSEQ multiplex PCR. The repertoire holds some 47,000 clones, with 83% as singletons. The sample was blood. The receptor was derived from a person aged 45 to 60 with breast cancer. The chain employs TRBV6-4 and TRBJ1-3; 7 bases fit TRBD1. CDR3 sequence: CASSDSTDRAGNTIYF. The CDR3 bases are TGTGCCAGCAGTGACTCAACCGACAGGGCTGGAAACACCATATATTTT.